This T cell receptor beta chain comes out of a study of regulatory T cells in long-lasting Graves disease. Arm-PCR of CDR3 regions and iRepertoire HTBI primers were used to build TCR beta libraries. TCRdb passed the multiplex PCR reads through MiXCR, listing each CDR3 protein once. The sample lists 400,000 to 500,000 distinct CDR3 sequences; around 15% were seen once. The sample's time point: newly diagnosed GD, antithyroid drugs for less than 3 months. Scientists built the TCR library using RNA that was extracted from PBMCs. It was American Thyroid Association guidelines that determined Graves' disease diagnosis. Germline loops: CDR1 SGDLS, CDR2 YYNGEE. The CDR3 is 12 amino acids. Trimming cost V 0 bases and J 7 bases, with 4 bases left between them. This same sample was also taken into another study, of T cells in Graves' hyperthyroidism and ophthalmopathy.

This sample comprised peripheral blood mononuclear cells (PBMCs), obtained at new diagnosis, from a patient treated with antithyroid drugs. The rearrangement uses TRBV9 and TRBJ2-2; D ambiguous. The receptor was isolated from a woman aged 50 to 60 with Graves disease. The CDR3 loop is CASSVGNGELFF. CDR3 DNA: TGTGCCAGCAGCGTAGGTAACGGGGAGCTGTTTTTT.